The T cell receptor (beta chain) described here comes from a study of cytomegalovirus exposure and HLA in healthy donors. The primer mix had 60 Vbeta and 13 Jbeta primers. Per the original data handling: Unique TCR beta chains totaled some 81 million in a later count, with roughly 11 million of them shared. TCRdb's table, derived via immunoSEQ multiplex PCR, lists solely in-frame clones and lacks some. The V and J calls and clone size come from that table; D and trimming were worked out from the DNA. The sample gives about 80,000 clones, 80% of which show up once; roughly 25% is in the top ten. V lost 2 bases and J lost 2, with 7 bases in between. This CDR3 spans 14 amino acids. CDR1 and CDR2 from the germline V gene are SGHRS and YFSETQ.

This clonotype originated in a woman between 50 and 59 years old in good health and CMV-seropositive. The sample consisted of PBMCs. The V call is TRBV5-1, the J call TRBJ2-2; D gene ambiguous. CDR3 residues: CASSLGGNTGELFF. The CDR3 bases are TGCGCCAGCAGCTTAGGCGGAAACACCGGGGAGCTGTTTTTT.